This T cell receptor beta chain derives from a study of post-analysis software for immune sequencing data. Researchers reported that TCR beta cDNA libraries carried unique molecular identifiers. TCRdb called the PCR reads again in MiXCR, with one record for every CDR3 protein. This table has about 680,000 distinct CDR3 sequences, more than 50% appearing once. Study results and caveats: There were roughly 5 TRBV segments more frequent in patients than controls, and TRBV5-6, TRBV5-1 and TRBV20-1 were among them. The F measure placed samples prepared in the same batch into strongly shared clusters.

Worth noting for this clonotype: Antigen specificity is unknown.

V shed 4 bases, J shed 3 bases, and the junction held 15 bases outside the gene matches. The germline V gene encodes CDR1 SGDLS and CDR2 YYNGEE. There are 18 residues in the CDR3. The receptor's source is a girl aged 2 to 9 with multiple sclerosis. The sample taken for sequencing was blood. The chain has TRBV9 and TRBJ2-3, with TRBD1 matching over 9 bases. The CDR3: CASSTPMGTGRGTDTQYF. Here the CDR3 DNA reads TGTGCCAGCAGCACCCCCATGGGGACAGGGCGGGGAACAGATACGCAGTATTTT.